The clone carrying this T cell receptor beta chain was seen a few times. Investigators isolated RNA and reverse transcribed it into cDNA to act as the sequencing template. Assay used: immunoSEQ multiplex PCR; TCRdb lists only in-frame clones, some missing. Here the sample spans some 240,000 clones, 57% being singletons. The J segment lost 4 bases and the V segment lost 5 bases, leaving 5 bases of the junction unmatched. This CDR3 contains 14 residues. CDR1 and CDR2 from the germline V gene are LNHNV and YYDKDF (reference sequence). The data were obtained in a study of CD8+ T cells in alopecia areata. The wider study: Oral tofacitinib (5 to 10 mg twice daily) was administered to treated patients. For 6 to 18 months, tofacitinib was taken, and 6 months off drug followed.

Peripheral blood and lesional scalp punch biopsies were taken from alopecia areata patients. The material sequenced was CD4+ T cells sorted from blood, taken at week 0. V is TRBV15 and J is TRBJ2-7, with 10 bases lining up with TRBD2. The sequence was collected from a human donor with alopecia areata. For the CDR3, the DNA is TGTGCCACCAGCGGCGGGACTAGCGTGTACGAGCAGTACTTC. Protein product: CATSGGTSVYEQYF. Full variable domain (outside the CDR3, taken from reference TRBV15 and TRBJ2-7): DAMVIQNPRYQVTQFGKPVTLSCSQTLNHNVMYWYQQKSSQAPKLLFHYYDKDFNNEADTPDNFQSRRPNTSFCFLDIRSPGLGDTAMYLCATSGGTSVYEQYFGPGTRLTVT.